The rows below give T cell receptor beta chains drawn from one sample of a study of blood T cell repertoires in COVID-19. Some clones are missing from TCRdb's copy, which holds only in-frame ones; the method was immunoSEQ multiplex PCR. The table records under 550,000 clones, approximately 90% of them present only once. The specimen sequenced was peripheral blood. These receptors were taken from a man younger than 30 with COVID-19, enrolled during active disease. The CDR3 runs from the conserved cysteine through the conserved F or W. D genes are given only for firm matches. Clone size is not always given. Where it is, it says once, few, many or a class for expanded clones.

j_call clone_size d_call v_call cdr3_nt cdr3_aa
TRBJ2-1 - TRBD2 TRBV5-1 TGCGCCAGCAGCTCGACTAGCGGGACCTCCTACAATGAGCAGTTCTTC CASSSTSGTSYNEQFF
TRBJ2-3 - TRBD2 TRBV6-9 TGTGCCAGCACCCATAGTCAGATAACTAGCGTTGATACGCAGTATTTT CASTHSQITSVDTQYF
TRBJ1-5 - TRBD1 TRBV6-5 TGTGCCAGCAGTCGCACAGGGGAAGGCAATCAGCCCCAGCATTTT CASSRTGEGNQPQHF
TRBJ1-1 - - TRBV3-1/TRBV3-2 TGTGCCAGCAGCCAAGTGTCAGGCCTCACTGAAGCTTTCTTT CASSQVSGLTEAFF
TRBJ2-5 - TRBD2 TRBV7-9 TGTGCCAGCAGCCGGACTAGCGGGGGGGCTGAGACCCAGTACTTC CASSRTSGGAETQYF
TRBJ1-6 - - TRBV2 TGTGCCAGCAAGGAGGCCACAGGGCATAATTCACCCCTCCACTTT CASKEATGHNSPLHF
TRBJ2-7 - - TRBV6-5 TGTGCCAGCAGTTACTGGCGGGGTTACGAGCAGTACTTC CASSYWRGYEQYF
TRBJ2-5 - - TRBV7-8 TGTGCCAGCAGCTTAGCGGGGGCAATAACTGAGACCCAGTACTTC CASSLAGAITETQYF
TRBJ1-2 - - TRBV2 TGTGCCAGCAGTGATAGGGGCCCTGGCTACACCTTC CASSDRGPGYTF
TRBJ2-1 - TRBD2 TRBV29-1 TGCAGCGTTAGCCTAGCGGACCCTACGATCTCCTACAATGAGCAGTTCTTC CSVSLADPTISYNEQFF
TRBJ1-1 - TRBD1 TRBV10-1 TGCGCCAGCAGTGAGGGACAGGTGAACACTGAAGCTTTCTTT CASSEGQVNTEAFF
TRBJ1-2 few - TRBV4-1 TGCGCCAGCAGCCAGGGGACACTACCCTATGGCTACACCTTC CASSQGTLPYGYTF
TRBJ1-2 once - TRBV2 TGTGCCAGCAGTTATCTCTCCTTCGGCTATGGCTACACCTTC CASSYLSFGYGYTF
TRBJ2-3 - - TRBV2 TGTGCCAGCAGTGAATTTTCTAGTATCGCAGATACGCAGTATTTT CASSEFSSIADTQYF
TRBJ2-3 once - TRBV7-2 TGTGCCAGCAGCTTAGCGCTGGCTACAGATACGCAGTATTTT CASSLALATDTQYF
TRBJ2-1 - TRBD2 TRBV7-3 TGTGCCAGCAGCGCACCCGGGACTAGTAGTGAGCAGTTCTTC CASSAPGTSSEQFF
TRBJ1-5 - - TRBV11-2 TGTGCCAGCAGCCTTTCCCGGGACACATATAGCAATCAGCCCCAGCATTTT CASSLSRDTYSNQPQHF
TRBJ1-6 - TRBD1 TRBV30 TGTGCCTGGATACGGACAGGGGGCTATAATTCACCCCTCCACTTT CAWIRTGGYNSPLHF
TRBJ1-1 - - TRBV5-1 TGCGCCAGCAGGGCAGGGTGGAGCACTGAAGCTTTCTTT CASRAGWSTEAFF
TRBJ2-5 - TRBD2 TRBV11-3 TGTGCCAGCAGCTTAGGTCCTAGCGGGGAGACCCAGTACTTC CASSLGPSGETQYF
TRBJ1-2 - TRBD1 TRBV18 TGTGCCAGCTCACTCGGGACAGGGGCTAACTATGGCTACACCTTC CASSLGTGANYGYTF
TRBJ2-7 - - TRBV2 TGTGCCAGCAGGCTCCAGGGTATCAGAATGGACGAGCAGTACTTC CASRLQGIRMDEQYF
TRBJ2-1 - TRBD2 TRBV2 TGTGCCAGCAGTTCCCAACTAGCGGGAGTTTACAATGAGCAGTTCTTC CASSSQLAGVYNEQFF
TRBJ1-1 - - TRBV2 TGTGCCAGCACGAGGGACACTGAAGCTTTCTTT CASTRDTEAFF
TRBJ2-1 - TRBD2 TRBV6-5 TGTGCCAGCAGTTTGCCGGCAGCGGGAGGTAAGAATGAGCAGTTCTTC CASSLPAAGGKNEQFF
TRBJ2-2 - TRBD1 TRBV5-1 TGCGCCAGCAGCGCTGGGACAGGGAAGGCCGGGGAGCTGTTTTTT CASSAGTGKAGELFF
TRBJ1-2 - TRBD1 TRBV2 TGTGCCAGCAGAAAACAGGGGGTCTCGGGGGGCTACACCTTC CASRKQGVSGGYTF
TRBJ2-3 - - TRBV6-1 TGTGCCAGCAGTGAATGGAGGGATACGCAGTATTTT CASSEWRDTQYF
TRBJ2-7 - TRBD2 TRBV2 TGTGCCAGCAGCGTGGGACTAGCGGTCTCCTACGAGCAGTACTTC CASSVGLAVSYEQYF
TRBJ2-5 - TRBD2 TRBV30 TGTGCCTGGAGCCTGACCCGGACTAGCGGGAGGGCCGAAGAGACCCAGTACTTC CAWSLTRTSGRAEETQYF
TRBJ2-3 - TRBD2 TRBV7-3 TGTGCCAGCAGCTTAAACCCGGGGGGGATTGATACGCAGTATTTT CASSLNPGGIDTQYF
TRBJ2-3 - - TRBV7-3 TGTGCCAGCAGCTTAAGTGGAGGGAGGCCATCCACAGATACGCAGTATTTT CASSLSGGRPSTDTQYF
TRBJ2-6 - TRBD1 TRBV6-6 TGTGCCAGCGCACAGGGGATCTCTGGGGCCAACGTCCTGACTTTC CASAQGISGANVLTF
TRBJ2-4 few - TRBV19 TGTGCCAGTAGTATAGGCAAAGGAAACCGAGGGAAAAACATTCAGTACTTC CASSIGKGNRGKNIQYF
TRBJ1-2 - - TRBV7-9 TGTGCCAGCAGCCAAGCCGGGTCCCTTGATGGCTACACCTTC CASSQAGSLDGYTF
TRBJ2-3 - - TRBV7-2 TGTGCCAGCAGCTTAGGACTAATATCAGATACGCAGTATTTT CASSLGLISDTQYF
TRBJ2-1 - TRBD2 TRBV11-3 TGTGCCAGCAGCCGGAGGCTCCCGGGACTAGTCAGCAATGAGCAGTTCTTC CASSRRLPGLVSNEQFF
TRBJ2-5 - - TRBV18 TGTGCCAGCTCATCCACGCTTCCCTCGGGTGGAGCAGAGACCCAGTACTTC CASSSTLPSGGAETQYF
TRBJ2-5 - - TRBV5-1 TGCGCCAGCAGCTTGGTGGACGGCGGGCCCAAGTACTTC CASSLVDGGPKYF
TRBJ2-7 - - TRBV2 TGTGCCAGCAGTGATCCCGGACGGGACTCAACCTACGAGCAGTACTTC CASSDPGRDSTYEQYF
TRBJ1-6 - - TRBV6-5 TGTGCCAGCAGTCGACAGTATAATTCACCCCTCCACTTT CASSRQYNSPLHF
TRBJ2-2 - - TRBV7-3 TGTGCCAGCAGCCAAGTACAGGGTACCGGGGAGCTGTTTTTT CASSQVQGTGELFF
TRBJ2-1 - - TRBV5-4 TGTGCCAGCAGCGTCCGGGAGTCCTCCTACAATGAGCAGTTCTTC CASSVRESSYNEQFF
TRBJ2-1 - TRBD1 TRBV11-3 TGTGCCAGCAGTATGACAGGGAGATACAATGAGCAGTTCTTC CASSMTGRYNEQFF
TRBJ1-2 - TRBD1 TRBV7-9 TGTGCCAGCAGCCCTCGGACAGGAACGTTTAGCTCCGGCTACACCTTC CASSPRTGTFSSGYTF
TRBJ2-3 - - TRBV5-4 TGTGCCAGCAGCCACTCAGACGGGGATACGCAGTATTTT CASSHSDGDTQYF
TRBJ2-7 - - TRBV3-1/TRBV3-2 TGTGCCAGCAGCCAACACGGGAGTACTTACGAGCAGTACTTC CASSQHGSTYEQYF
TRBJ2-6 - TRBD1 TRBV7-2 TGTGCCAGCAGCTTCGGACAGGGTAGGGCCAACGTCCTGACTTTC CASSFGQGRANVLTF
TRBJ2-1 once - TRBV10-3 TGTGCCATCAAGAGGGAAAACCCCTACAATGAGCAGTTCTTC CAIKRENPYNEQFF
TRBJ2-1 - TRBD2 TRBV19 TGTGCCAGTAGTATTTCAGCGGGGGGTTTCAATGAGCAGTTCTTC CASSISAGGFNEQFF
TRBJ2-7 - TRBD1 TRBV15 TGTGCCACCAGCAAAGGGACAGGGTCCAACTACGAGCAGTACTTC CATSKGTGSNYEQYF